Below, 24 T cell receptor beta chains from the same sample are listed, as sequenced in a study of T cell responses to AZD1222 COVID-19 vaccine. Sequencing used immunoSEQ multiplex PCR; TCRdb keeps in-frame clones, though not all of them. The data contain some 180,000 clones, under 95% of them singletons. Sequenced material: peripheral blood, taken 28 days after the second AZD1222 dose. Every receptor here comes from an adult who received the AZD1222 COVID-19 vaccine.

V and J are TRBV9 and TRBJ2-1; weak D call: TRBD2 (7 bases). Looked up from germline, CDR1 is SGDLS and CDR2 is YYNGEE. V gave up 5 bases and J gave up 8 bases, with 14 bases separating them. The CDR3 has 13 residues. CDR3 sequence: CASRGGAADEQFF. The CDR3 DNA reads TGTGCCAGCAGGGGGGGGGCCGCCGATGAGCAGTTCTTC.

This clone was counted once. DNA of the CDR3: TGTGCCAGCAGCCCCGACAGTAAATCTTACATCTCTGGGGCCAACGTCCTGACTTTC. This gives the protein CASSPDSKSYISGANVLTF. V and J are TRBV5-4 and TRBJ2-6; tentatively, D is TRBD1 (5 bases). With 4 bases removed from V and 0 bases from J, the gap between germline ends came to 20 bases. CDR3 length equals 19 residues. Germline CDR1 is SGHNT and CDR2 is YYREEE (reference sequence).

The chain has TRBV5-8 and TRBJ1-4; TRBD1 might be the D (5 bases). CDR3 length: 17 amino acids. Trimming cost V 4 bases and J 1 base, with 17 bases left between them. Germline V gene sequence: CDR1 SGHTS, CDR2 YDEGEE. The CDR3 sequence: CASSPGARVETNEKLFF. CDR3 coding DNA: TGTGCCAGCAGCCCTGGGGCCAGGGTGGAAACTAATGAAAAACTGTTTTTT.

The chain uses TRBV2 and TRBJ2-3, with D hard to call. The germline V gene encodes CDR1 SNHLY and CDR2 FYNNEI. Trimming took off 8 bases at V and 2 bases at J, with 8 bases between the two ends. The CDR3 sequence is 12 residues long. The CDR3 reads CASGQITDTQYF. The CDR3, as DNA: TGTGCCAGCGGTCAGATCACAGATACGCAGTATTTT.

The chain combines TRBV5-1 with TRBJ2-1; 7 bases align to TRBD1. The CDR3 extends over 15 amino acids. The germline gives CDR1 SGHRS, CDR2 YFSETQ. The V segment lost 2 bases and the J segment 2 bases; nucleotides outside the gene matches: 4. DNA for the CDR3: TGCGCCAGCAGCTTTCAACAGGGGACCTACAATGAGCAGTTCTTC. This codes for CASSFQQGTYNEQFF.

V is TRBV27 and J is TRBJ2-3; D call uncertain. Trimming cost V 4 bases and J 6 bases, with 14 bases left between them. Germline V gene data show CDR1 as MNHEY and CDR2 as SMNVEV (reference sequence). The CDR3 runs to 14 residues. CDR3 sequence reads: CASSSPGRADTQYF. As DNA, the CDR3 is TGTGCCAGCAGTTCCCCAGGAAGGGCGGATACGCAGTATTTT.

CDR3 sequence: CASSLSPVLELFF. The CDR3 coding sequence is TGTGCCAGCAGCCTCAGCCCCGTCCTGGAACTGTTTTTT. V usage is TRBV2 and J usage is TRBJ1-4; no reliable D call. From germline, CDR1 is SNHLY and CDR2 FYNNEI. Trimming left V 6 bases short and J 12 bases short, with 17 bases between. This CDR3 comprises 13 residues.

The chain uses TRBV3-1 (or the pseudogene TRBV3-2) and TRBJ2-5; TRBD2 matches at 8 bases. The CDR3 is 15 amino acids. Germline CDR1 is LGHDT and CDR2 is YNNKEL (reference sequence). V lost 2 bases to trimming and J lost 5 bases; unmatched junction nucleotides: 7. The chain's CDR3 is CASSQMRGAQETQYF. Here the CDR3 DNA reads TGTGCCAGCAGCCAAATGCGGGGGGCGCAGGAGACCCAGTACTTC.

The rearrangement links TRBV4-1 to TRBJ1-5; 8 bases are a match to TRBD1. The germline gives CDR1 MGHRA, CDR2 YSYEKL. The V and J ends lost 1 base and 4 bases, in that order; junction bases with no gene match: 6. The CDR3 totals 16 residues. CDR3 sequence: CASSQVGQGRNQPQHF. In nucleotides, the CDR3 is TGCGCCAGCAGCCAAGTTGGACAGGGAAGGAATCAGCCCCAGCATTTT.

This clone appeared once. This chain joins TRBV9 and TRBJ2-7, with TRBD1 matching over 9 bases. This CDR3 contains 15 residues. V was clipped by 4 bases and J by 4 bases; unmatched bases: 9. CDR1 and CDR2 (germline): SGDLS, YYNGEE. The CDR3 DNA follows: TGTGCCAGCAGCCCCGGACAGGGGATGGATTACGAGCAGTACTTC. Translation: CASSPGQGMDYEQYF. Variable domain in full (rest from reference TRBV9 and TRBJ2-7): DSGVTQTPKHLITATGQRVTLRCSPRSGDLSVYWYQQSLDQGLQFLIQYYNGEERAKGNILERFSAQQFPDLHSELNLSSLELGDSALYFCASSPGQGMDYEQYFGPGTRLTVT.

The V call is TRBV9, the J call TRBJ1-5; D is unresolved. Germline V CDR1 and CDR2: SGDLS, YYNGEE. V dropped 6 bases and J dropped 3 bases, with 28 bases sitting between them. The CDR3 runs 19 residues. CDR3 sequence reads: CASTPRGLWWPFDNQPQHF. Here the CDR3 DNA reads TGTGCCAGCACCCCCCGGGGTTTGTGGTGGCCTTTCGACAATCAGCCCCAGCATTTT.

This clone was picked up a small number of times. The chain joins TRBV5-1 to TRBJ2-2, with TRBD1 as a possible D gene (6 bases). The germline V and J ends were trimmed by 5 bases and 2 bases, with 16 bases remaining between them. This CDR3 comprises 16 residues. The germline V gene encodes CDR1 SGHRS and CDR2 YFSETQ. Here the CDR3 reads CASSLGQRSNTGELFF. DNA of the CDR3: TGCGCCAGCAGTCTCGGACAGCGCTCAAACACCGGGGAGCTGTTTTTT.

V is TRBV27 and J is TRBJ2-3, with TRBD2 matching over 9 bases. J lost 0 bases, V lost 5 bases, and 12 bases had no gene match. The CDR3 is 18 residues long. The germline gives CDR1 MNHEY, CDR2 SMNVEV (reference sequence). The CDR3 DNA sequence: TGTGCCAGCAGTCTTAGCGGGAGCGATCTTACTAGCACAGATACGCAGTATTTT. This sequence encodes CASSLSGSDLTSTDTQYF.

The J gene is TRBJ1-1, the V gene TRBV19, with D perhaps TRBD1 (5 bases). V gave up 6 bases and J gave up 8 bases, with 16 bases separating them. This CDR3 spans 13 amino acids. Germline V gene lookup returns CDR1 LNHDA and CDR2 SQIVND (reference sequence). DNA for the CDR3: TGTGCCAGTAGCGGTTTCGGGGGTAGCGAAGCTTTCTTT. Translation: CASSGFGGSEAFF.

The chain uses TRBV3-1 (or the pseudogene TRBV3-2) and TRBJ1-3; the D is unclear. The CDR3 is 16 residues long. CDR1 LGHDT and CDR2 YNNKEL come from the germline V gene (reference sequence). Trimming took 4 bases from V and 3 from J, leaving 16 bases between them. In DNA, the CDR3 is TGTGCCAGCAGCCCGCTCCCGGTCGTCGGTGGAAACACCATATATTTT. It translates to CASSPLPVVGGNTIYF.

As DNA, the CDR3 is TGTGCCAGCGGTAGTACGGATGAGCAGTTCTTC. Translated: CASGSTDEQFF. The rearrangement joins TRBV27 to TRBJ2-1; D call uncertain. The germline V and J ends were trimmed by 8 bases and 8 bases, with 10 bases remaining between them. Germline V gene data show CDR1 as MNHEY and CDR2 as SMNVEV (reference sequence). This CDR3 region has 11 residues.

This chain connects TRBV6-2 or TRBV6-3 to TRBJ2-5; no definite D call. CDR3 size: 12 residues. V was trimmed by 2 bases and J by 8 bases, leaving 9 bases between them. CDR1 is MNHEY, CDR2 SVGEGT, per germline. The CDR3: CASSYRMGTQYF. The DNA for the CDR3 is TGTGCCAGCAGTTACAGGATGGGTACCCAGTACTTC.

V gene TRBV6-1 combines with J gene TRBJ1-2, with D hard to call. The CDR3 runs to 12 residues. V lost 3 bases, J lost 4 bases, and 6 bases lay in between. The V gene's germline CDR1 is MNHNS and CDR2 SASEGT. CDR3: CASSDIVYGYTF. Written as DNA, the CDR3 is TGTGCCAGCAGTGATATAGTCTATGGCTACACCTTC.

The chain has TRBV23-1 and TRBJ1-2, with TRBD1 matching 7 bases. TRBV23-1 is recorded as an ORF, its role being uncertain. The CDR3 totals 17 residues. J gave up 0 bases and V 2 bases, and 9 bases lay outside the gene matches. CDR3 sequence: CASSQASRDSSNYGYTF. CDR3 sequence (DNA): TGCGCCAGCAGTCAAGCTAGCCGGGACAGCTCTAACTATGGCTACACCTTC.

The chain couples TRBV19 to TRBJ1-1; 12 positions agree with TRBD1. This CDR3 has 16 amino acids. Germline-derived CDR1 and CDR2 are LNHDA and SQIVND (reference sequence). Unmatched junction bases numbered 6, after V lost 4 bases and J lost 3 bases. The CDR3 DNA reads TGTGCCAGTAGTAGGGACAGGGGGCGATCGGACACTGAAGCTTTCTTT. Translation: CASSRDRGRSDTEAFF.

This chain uses TRBV15 with TRBJ1-6; the D is unclear. V lost 0 bases and J lost 15, with 9 bases in between. CDR1 and CDR2 from the germline V gene are LNHNV and YYDKDF (reference sequence). This CDR3 contains 12 residues. CDR3 sequence: CATSRDRGFLHF. CDR3 coding DNA: TGTGCCACCAGCAGAGATAGAGGGTTCCTCCACTTT.

The chain has TRBV25-1 and TRBJ2-7; D unclear. Germline CDR1 reads MGHDK; CDR2 reads SYGVNS. The CDR3 is 12 amino acids. The V and J ends lost 5 bases and 7 bases respectively, with 12 bases between them. The CDR3 loop reads CASSPYQAEQYF. CDR3 nucleotides: TGTGCCAGCAGTCCCTACCAGGCAGAGCAGTACTTC.

This chain connects TRBV7-2 to TRBJ1-5; TRBD1 is a possible D gene (5 bases). CDR3 length equals 15 residues. Germline CDR1 is SGHTA and CDR2 is FQGNSA. Trimming cost V 2 bases and J 4 bases, with 12 bases left between them. CDR3 bases: TGTGCCAGCAGCTTAAGGGGAACCGGGAATCAGCCCCAGCATTTT. Its translation: CASSLRGTGNQPQHF.

V usage is TRBV14 and J usage is TRBJ2-1; 8 nucleotides align to TRBD2. V lost 3 bases and J lost 6; bases outside the gene matches: 16. This CDR3 has 18 amino acids. The germline V gene has CDR1 SGHDN and CDR2 FVKESK. The CDR3 DNA reads as TGTGCCAGCAGCCAGAATCCCCTTTACACGGGAGGGCCCAATGAGCAGTTCTTC. Translated: CASSQNPLYTGGPNEQFF.